This T cell receptor beta chain is drawn from a study of OX40 agonist ivuxolimab in advanced cancers. Study summary: Enrolled patients in dose escalation had cancers that were hepatocellular carcinoma, melanoma, renal cell or head and neck cancer. In three patients, partial responses were observed, one with hepatocellular carcinoma and two with cutaneous melanoma.

The germline CDR1 and CDR2 sequences are SNHLY and FYNNEI. The length of the CDR3 is 14 residues. V was trimmed by 4 bases and J by 3 bases, leaving 13 bases between them. Whole-study findings and limits: Partial responders dosed at 0.1-3.0 mg/kg displayed clonal expansion ranking among the lowest. No determination was made of the antigen specificity of the expanded peripheral T cells.

Assay: immunoSEQ multiplex PCR; the TCRdb copy retains only in-frame clones and omits some. The sample has tens of thousands of clones; almost 85% are singletons. Note on this clone: The target antigen is unknown.

Sequencing was performed on CD4+ or CD8+ T cells sorted from blood, taken in a trial of the OX40 agonist ivuxolimab. This chain joins TRBV2 and TRBJ2-7; D remains ambiguous. The source is an adult with an advanced solid tumor such as melanoma, head and neck, liver or kidney cancer. DNA of the CDR3: TGTGCCAGCAGTGGCGGACCGAACTTCTACGAGCAGTACTTC. Translated: CASSGGPNFYEQYF.